The next 21 T cell receptor beta chains were all read from a single sample in a study of blood T cell repertoires in COVID-19. Sequencing used immunoSEQ multiplex PCR; TCRdb keeps in-frame clones, though not all of them. The table shows 190,000 or so clones, with 80% to 90% occurring only once. Source material: peripheral blood. These receptors were obtained from a woman between 18 and 30 years old who had recovered from COVID-19.

The V gene is TRBV6-2 or TRBV6-3, the J gene TRBJ1-5, with 8 bases identical to TRBD1. The CDR3 spans 17 residues. The V gene end was trimmed by 2 bases and the J gene end by 7 bases; junction bases not matched to a gene: 13. The V gene's germline CDR1 is MNHEY and CDR2 SVGEGT. The CDR3 DNA reads TGTGCCAGCAGTTACCCCATTCGGGCAGGGGGCTTCCAGCCCCAGCATTTT. This encodes CASSYPIRAGGFQPQHF.

The chain employs TRBV20-1 and TRBJ2-5; the match to TRBD2 covers 11 bases. V was clipped by 3 bases and J by 5 bases; unmatched bases: 5. CDR3 length: 14 amino acids. CDR1 is DFQATT, CDR2 SNEGSKA, per germline (reference sequence). The CDR3 bases are TGCAGTGCTAGTCCTAGCGGGAGGATTGAGACCCAGTACTTC. This codes for CSASPSGRIETQYF.

The chain couples TRBV12-3 or TRBV12-4 to TRBJ2-3; D unresolved. The CDR3 extends over 11 amino acids. Trimming pared 5 bases from V and 2 bases from J, leaving 2 bases between. The CDR3 here is CASSHTDTQYF. The CDR3 DNA follows: TGTGCCAGCAGTCACACAGATACGCAGTATTTT.

Concerning this clone: The sample carries other DNA sequences with the same CDR3. V gene TRBV5-4 combines with J gene TRBJ2-1; the match to TRBD1 covers 10 bases. The CDR3 extends over 15 amino acids. Germline CDR1 SGHNT, CDR2 YYREEE (reference sequence). V gave up 0 bases and J gave up 4 bases; unmatched junction bases: 1. The CDR3 nucleotides are TGTGCCAGCAGCTTGGGACAGGGGGCTTACAATGAGCAGTTCTTC. Its protein is CASSLGQGAYNEQFF. The entire variable domain, with the rest obtained from reference TRBV5-4 and TRBJ2-1, is as follows: ETGVTQSPTHLIKTRGQQVTLRCSSQSGHNTVSWYQQALGQGPQFIFQYYREEENGRGNFPPRFSGLQFPNYSSELNVNALELDDSALYLCASSLGQGAYNEQFFGPGTRLTVL.

The gene calls are TRBV5-1 and TRBJ2-1, with 11 positions matching TRBD2. The CDR3 sequence is 15 residues long. Germline-derived CDR1 and CDR2 are SGHRS and YFSETQ. V dropped 4 bases and J dropped 7; count of bases not matched to a gene: 7. CDR3 loop: CASSLLAGEGNEQFF. The CDR3 DNA follows: TGCGCCAGCAGCCTACTAGCGGGAGAGGGGAATGAGCAGTTCTTC.

The V call is TRBV7-8, the J call TRBJ1-1; a weak D match, TRBD1 (5 bases). CDR1 is SGHVS and CDR2 is FQNEAQ in the germline V gene. This CDR3 comprises 15 residues. The V gene lost 7 bases and the J gene lost 1 base, with 16 bases spanning the gap. The CDR3 spells CASILQGRGNTEAFF. The DNA for the CDR3 is TGTGCCAGCATCCTTCAGGGTCGCGGGAACACTGAAGCTTTCTTT.

The gene calls are TRBV27 and TRBJ1-5, with a tentative D call TRBD1 (6 bases). CDR1 and CDR2 from the germline V gene are MNHEY and SMNVEV (reference sequence). This CDR3 is built from 15 residues. V lost 0 bases to trimming and J lost 3 bases, with 9 bases between them. CDR3 nucleotides: TGTGCCAGCAGTTTATCAGGGGGAGACAATCAGCCCCAGCATTTT. Amino acid sequence: CASSLSGGDNQPQHF.

This clone has a single count. J is TRBJ1-1 and V is TRBV19, with a tentative D call TRBD1 (6 bases). The V end was cut by 3 bases, the J end by 0 bases, with 14 bases between. CDR3 length equals 16 residues. The germline V gene encodes CDR1 LNHDA and CDR2 SQIVND (reference sequence). Written as DNA, the CDR3 is TGTGCCAGTAGTATCTGGGGGAGGGACATGAACACTGAAGCTTTCTTT. It yields the protein CASSIWGRDMNTEAFF.

This rearrangement joins TRBV20-1 to TRBJ1-1; D is unclear. Trimming shortened V by 2 bases and J by 11 bases, and 9 bases separated the two germline ends. Looked up from germline, CDR1 is DFQATT and CDR2 is SNEGSKA (reference sequence). This CDR3 has 10 amino acids. The CDR3 sequence is CSARPPGAFF. DNA of the CDR3: TGCAGTGCTAGACCCCCGGGGGCTTTCTTT.

The chain employs TRBV27 and TRBJ1-2; 7 nucleotides line up with TRBD1. Germline CDR1 MNHEY, CDR2 SMNVEV (reference sequence). The CDR3 is made up of 14 amino acids. V trimming: 5 bases; J trimming: 2 bases; junction bases outside the gene matches: 5. CDR3 amino acids: CASSPPQGNYGYTF. The DNA of the CDR3 is TGTGCCAGCAGTCCCCCACAGGGGAACTATGGCTACACCTTC.

This clone has just one count. The chain uses TRBV28 and TRBJ2-7; 8 bases match TRBD1. V shed 4 bases and J 2 bases; nucleotides not matched to a gene: 7. CDR1 is MDHEN and CDR2 is SYDVKM in the germline V gene. The CDR3 is made up of 15 amino acids. The CDR3 protein is CASSSGQGKPYEQYV. In DNA form, the CDR3 reads TGTGCCAGCAGTTCTGGACAGGGAAAACCCTACGAGCAGTACGTC.

The rearrangement links TRBV5-5 to TRBJ2-7; tentative D call: TRBD2 (6 bases). V lost 0 bases and J 3 bases, leaving 13 bases between the germline ends. The CDR3 runs to 15 residues. The germline CDR1 and CDR2 sequences are SGHKS and YYEKEE (reference sequence). The CDR3 DNA reads TGTGCCAGCAGCTTGGAGATAGCGGTACTCTACGAGCAGTACGTC. Protein: CASSLEIAVLYEQYV.

The chain joins TRBV7-9 to TRBJ2-2, with a tentative D call TRBD2 (5 bases). The CDR3 has 16 residues. V was cut by 4 bases and J by 8 bases, with 20 bases left in between. From germline, CDR1 is SEHNR and CDR2 FQNEAQ (reference sequence). CDR3 loop: CASSSRFLRAAGELFF. The DNA of the CDR3 is TGTGCCAGCAGCTCCCGGTTTTTGAGGGCGGCGGGGGAGCTGTTTTTT.

This clone appeared once. V and J are TRBV4-3 and TRBJ2-7; TRBD1 aligns across 7 bases. Per germline, CDR1 LGHNA and CDR2 YSLEER. The CDR3 runs to 14 residues. J gave up 6 bases and V 6 bases, and 11 bases lay outside the gene matches. The DNA for the CDR3 is TGCGCCAGCAGTCGTGAAACAGGGGTCTTCGAGCAGTACTTC. Translated, it gives CASSRETGVFEQYF.

This rearrangement joins TRBV19 to TRBJ2-2; TRBD1 matches 7 bases. The CDR3 consists of 14 residues. J gave up 6 bases and V 7 bases, and 8 bases lay outside the gene matches. CDR1 LNHDA and CDR2 SQIVND come from the germline V gene (reference sequence). The CDR3 spells CASTPQGTAGELFF. CDR3 nucleotide sequence: TGTGCCAGTACCCCACAGGGGACCGCCGGGGAGCTGTTTTTT.

This rearrangement joins TRBV9 to TRBJ1-6; perhaps TRBD1 as D (5 bases). Trimming stripped 4 bases from V and 5 bases from J, with 13 bases between. The CDR3 extends over 15 amino acids. Germline V gene data show CDR1 as SGDLS and CDR2 as YYNGEE. The CDR3 DNA follows: TGTGCCAGCAGCCCCTCAGGGACTGATAATTCACCCCTCCACTTT. It specifies CASSPSGTDNSPLHF.

V is TRBV27 and J is TRBJ1-2, with 9 bases lining up with TRBD1. The CDR3 is 15 residues long. Germline V gives CDR1 MNHEY, CDR2 SMNVEV (reference sequence). J lost 4 bases, V lost 2 bases, and 5 bases had no gene match. CDR3 sequence (DNA): TGTGCCAGCAGTTTAGCCGGGACAGGGAGCTATGGCTACACCTTC. It yields the protein CASSLAGTGSYGYTF.

In regard to this clone: Different DNA sequences within this sample yield the same CDR3. The chain couples TRBV15 to TRBJ1-6, with TRBD1 matching over 7 bases. Trimming cost V 0 bases and J 7 bases; bases outside gene matches: 0. The CDR3 covers 14 residues. Germline assignment: CDR1 LNHNV and CDR2 YYDKDF (reference sequence). In nucleotides, the CDR3 is TGTGCCACCAGCAGAGACAGGGGGAATTCACCCCTCCACTTT. The encoded protein is CATSRDRGNSPLHF.

The V gene is TRBV2, the J gene TRBJ2-3; tentatively, D is TRBD2 (6 bases). Per the germline V gene, CDR1 is SNHLY and CDR2 is FYNNEI. V was shortened by 5 bases and J by 5 bases, with 17 bases between the two germline ends. CDR3 length: 15 residues. CDR3 loop: CASSNEGRRGDTQYF. CDR3 in DNA: TGTGCCAGCAGTAATGAGGGTCGGAGGGGAGATACGCAGTATTTT.

The CDR3 region has the DNA TGTGCCAGCAGCTCCCAGCCAGCGGGGGGGGATACGCAGTATTTT. This translates into CASSSQPAGGDTQYF. This rearrangement joins TRBV7-3 to TRBJ2-3; 10 positions agree with TRBD2. CDR1 SGHTA and CDR2 FQGTGA come from the germline V gene. The J segment lost 6 bases and the V segment lost 4 bases, leaving 7 bases of the junction unmatched. This CDR3 spans 15 amino acids. Based on the CDR3 plus reference TRBV7-3 and TRBJ2-3, the full variable domain is GAGVSQTPSNKVTEKGKYVELRCDPISGHTALYWYRQSLGQGPEFLIYFQGTGAADDSGLPNDRFFAVRPEGSVSTLKIQRTERGDSAVYLCASSSQPAGGDTQYFGPGTRLTVL.

This chain joins TRBV14 and TRBJ2-7; D is undetermined. Germline CDR1 SGHDN, CDR2 FVKESK. The CDR3 sequence is 15 residues long. Trimming left V 3 bases short and J 0 bases short, with 12 bases between. The CDR3 sequence is CASSHRMRSSYEQYF. Written as DNA, the CDR3 is TGTGCCAGCAGCCACCGGATGCGGAGCTCCTACGAGCAGTACTTC.